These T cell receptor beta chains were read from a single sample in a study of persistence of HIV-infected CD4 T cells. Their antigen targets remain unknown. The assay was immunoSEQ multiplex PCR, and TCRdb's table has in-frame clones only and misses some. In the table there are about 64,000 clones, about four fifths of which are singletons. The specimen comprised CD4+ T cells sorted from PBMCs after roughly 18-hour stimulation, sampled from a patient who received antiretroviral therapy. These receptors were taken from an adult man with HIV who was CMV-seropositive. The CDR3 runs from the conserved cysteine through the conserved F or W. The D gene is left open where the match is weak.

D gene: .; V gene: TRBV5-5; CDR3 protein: CASSLDGADQETQYF
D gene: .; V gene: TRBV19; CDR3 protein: CASSMGGASTDTQYF
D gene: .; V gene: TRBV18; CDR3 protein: CASSPPASGGELFF
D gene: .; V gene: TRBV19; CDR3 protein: CASSIVGLPGYTF
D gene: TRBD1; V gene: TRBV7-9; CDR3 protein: CASSPGQGNNSPLHF
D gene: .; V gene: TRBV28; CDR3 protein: CASSPVYEQYF
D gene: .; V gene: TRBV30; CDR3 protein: CAWSLRRETQYF
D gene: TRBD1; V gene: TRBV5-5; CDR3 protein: CASSITLGTGVPGYTF
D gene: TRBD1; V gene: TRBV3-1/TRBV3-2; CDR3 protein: CASSPPAQGINEQFF
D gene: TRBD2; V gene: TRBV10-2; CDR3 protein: CASSENSGGTYNEQFF
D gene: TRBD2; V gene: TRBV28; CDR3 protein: CASSSLAGGSYNEQFF
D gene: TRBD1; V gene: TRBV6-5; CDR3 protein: CASSRDRELYEQYF
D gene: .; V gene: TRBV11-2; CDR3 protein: CASSLEVYNEQFF
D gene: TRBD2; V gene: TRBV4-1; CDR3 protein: CASSSRTSGNNEQFF
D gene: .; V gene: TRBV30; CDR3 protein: CAWSGPGANVLTF
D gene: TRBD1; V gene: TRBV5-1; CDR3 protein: CASSHRQGRADTQYF
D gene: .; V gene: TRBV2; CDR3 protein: CARGGLSLAGELFF
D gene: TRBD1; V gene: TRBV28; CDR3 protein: CASSLSGGSKEQYF
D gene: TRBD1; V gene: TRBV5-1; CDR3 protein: CASSSQGAWQETQYF
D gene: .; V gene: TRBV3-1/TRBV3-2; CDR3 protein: CASGDSYGYTF
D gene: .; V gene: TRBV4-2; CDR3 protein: CASSQPIAGSSGNTIYF
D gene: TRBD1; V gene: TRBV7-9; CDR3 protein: CASSLWTGGNHEQYF
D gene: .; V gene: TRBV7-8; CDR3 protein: CASSLNRGRDTQYF
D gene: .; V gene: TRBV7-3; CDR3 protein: CASSPGAGDLYGYTF
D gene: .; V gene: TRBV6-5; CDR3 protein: CASILHSGRGEAFF
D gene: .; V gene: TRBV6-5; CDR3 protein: CASMAGHGGSPLHF
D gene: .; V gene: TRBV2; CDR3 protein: CASSSDVTANVLTF
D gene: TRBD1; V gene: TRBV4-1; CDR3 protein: CASSQGGQGWSQPQHF
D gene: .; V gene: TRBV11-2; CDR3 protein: CASSRLRNSPLHF
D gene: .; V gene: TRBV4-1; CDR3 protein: CASSQRGGGSGPLHF
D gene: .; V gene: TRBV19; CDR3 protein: CASTLGGGSNQPQHF
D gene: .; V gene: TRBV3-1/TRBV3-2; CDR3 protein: CASSPAIGRFGGYTF
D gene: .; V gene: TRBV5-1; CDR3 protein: CASSFSSSTDTQYF
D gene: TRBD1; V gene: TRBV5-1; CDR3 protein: CASSLGQGIEAFF
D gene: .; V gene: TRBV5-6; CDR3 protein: CASSFTPNQPQHF
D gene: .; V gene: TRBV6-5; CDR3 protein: CASRLREGAEAFF
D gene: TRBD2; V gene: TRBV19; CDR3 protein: CASSILGLAVEGTGELFF
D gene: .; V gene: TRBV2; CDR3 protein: CASSEMGKGGELFF
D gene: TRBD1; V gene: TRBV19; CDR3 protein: CASSMGQANGYTF
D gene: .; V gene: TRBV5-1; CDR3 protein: CASSGGTADTQYF
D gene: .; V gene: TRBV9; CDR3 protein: CASTRSGLNTEAFF
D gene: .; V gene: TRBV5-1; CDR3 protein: CASSSGTGNYGYTF
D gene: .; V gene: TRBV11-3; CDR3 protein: CASSLDRGGAADTQYF
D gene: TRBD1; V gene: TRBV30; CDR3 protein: CAWSASPQGLNQPQHF
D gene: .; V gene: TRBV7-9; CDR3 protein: CASSLANEVVEQFF
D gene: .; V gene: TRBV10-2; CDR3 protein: CASRGRGVDEQYF
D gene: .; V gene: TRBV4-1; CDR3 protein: CASSQGGARGGNTIYF
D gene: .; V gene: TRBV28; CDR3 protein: CASSLWSGDEKLFF